This T cell receptor (beta chain) comes out of a study of blood T cell repertoires in COVID-19 (dated by TCRdb to the early 2020s). For context, the study as a whole: The collaborator samples originated in the United States, Italy and Spain and spanned the acute and convalescent phases of COVID-19. The repertoires were released in a freely available public database meant as a resource for research on the immune response to SARS-CoV-2. Subjects who had been exposed to COVID-19, were actively infected with it, or had recovered from it provided the deeply sampled blood TCRbeta repertoires that made up the dataset. Where available, HLA class I and class II types were obtained from metadata supplied by the sample provider rather than from assay-based typing. The prospective study material was composed of cDNA or gDNA derived from T cells, B-cell-depleted T cells, or PBMCs. The samples were drawn from the first 160 participants of the ongoing ImmuneRACE study and from more than 1,000 subjects provided by 6 global collaborators. Nearly every sample came with metadata listing a de-identified subject ID, COVID-19 status, age in years and sex.

TCRbeta CDR3 regions were amplified from genomic DNA using the immunoSEQ Assay, a bias-controlled multiplex PCR. As for the original processing: Within the assay, amplification of reference gene primers was used to estimate how many nucleated cells each sample contained. To quantify the absolute abundance of each unique TCRbeta CDR3 rearrangement, sequence reads were collapsed and filtered. For each sample, productive Simpson clonality was calculated as the square root of Simpson's diversity index across productive rearrangements. TCRdb limited this immuneACCESS table to in-frame rearrangements with V and J called. A share of clones is missing; checked studies link under half to unresolved V genes, and the rest is unexplained. That table supplies the V and J calls and clone size; D and trimming were determined from the DNA. The sample table holds about 26,000 clones, of which 82% were seen once. The ten biggest clones cover about 1.8% of the sample.

This clone has a single count. Which antigen it targets is not known. No much larger clone is present one base from it, and per-base qualities are unavailable. Results and caveats for the whole study, not just this receptor: Clinical and demographic metadata were provided uncurated, with the amount varying by source and participant.

Collaborating institutions collected whole blood in K2EDTA tubes following their own protocols. Collaborator samples were shipped for TCRbeta analysis as frozen whole blood, isolated PBMCs, or DNA extracted from either sample type. This receptor was taken from an elderly man with active or convalescent COVID-19. Sequencing was carried out using peripheral blood.

The CDR3 region: CASSRDRNSPLHF. The nucleotide sequence is given as TGTGCCAGCAGCCGGGACAGGAATTCACCCCTCCACTTT. Here the chain combines TRBV11-3 and TRBJ1-6, and 8 junction bases match TRBD1. There are 13 amino acids in the CDR3, from cysteine to phenylalanine inclusive. Solely the CDR3 DNA is kept, with 39 bases framed from the first base. At the junction V is shortened by 5 bases and J by 7 bases; bases outside the gene matches: 1. The germline V gene specifies SGHNT as CDR1 and YENEEA as CDR2.